Shown below are 26 T cell receptor beta chains from a single sample sequenced in a study of blood T cell repertoires in COVID-19. The data were produced by immunoSEQ multiplex PCR, yet TCRdb's version contains in-frame clones alone and is incomplete. The profile shows some 45,000 clones, about 90% of them singletons. The material sequenced was peripheral blood. The receptors were gathered from a human donor in a cohort sampled during active COVID-19.

The V call is TRBV10-3, the J call TRBJ1-6, with TRBD1 identical over 9 bases. The length of the CDR3 is 15 residues. Per germline, CDR1 ENHRY and CDR2 SYGVKD. V lost 2 bases, J lost 8 bases, and 4 bases stayed unmatched. CDR3 residues: CAISERTGVDSPLHF. In DNA form, the CDR3 reads TGTGCCATCAGTGAGCGGACAGGGGTGGATTCACCCCTCCACTTT.

The V and J genes are TRBV7-9 and TRBJ1-1; D remains ambiguous. Germline CDR1 SEHNR, CDR2 FQNEAQ (reference sequence). Between the trimmed V and J ends, which lost 5 bases and 7 bases, there was a span of 11 bases. CDR3 length equals 12 residues. The CDR3 DNA sequence: TGTGCCAGCAGCGTCAACCCGGTTGAAGCTTTCTTT. Translated, it gives CASSVNPVEAFF.

The chain recombines TRBV19 with TRBJ2-7, with D tentatively TRBD2 (6 bases). Germline loops: CDR1 LNHDA, CDR2 SQIVND (reference sequence). The V and J ends lost 4 bases and 0 bases respectively, with 13 bases between them. The CDR3 is 15 residues long. CDR3 sequence (DNA): TGTGCCAGTAGTAAGGCGGGGCTAAGCTCCTACGAGCAGTACTTC. This codes for CASSKAGLSSYEQYF.

The J gene is TRBJ2-7, the V gene TRBV4-3; 11 positions agree with TRBD1. Germline CDR1 LGHNA, CDR2 YSLEER. V was pared by 5 bases and J by 9 bases, with 12 bases of the junction left unmatched. The CDR3 consists of 15 residues. The CDR3 DNA is TGCGCCAGCAGCTCAGGGGGACAGGGGGTCCCCGGGCAGTACTTC. Translating it yields CASSSGGQGVPGQYF.

The CDR3 region is CASSIEGLVKTQYF. In DNA form, the CDR3 reads TGTGCCAGTAGTATTGAGGGACTAGTGAAGACCCAGTACTTC. The V call is TRBV19, the J call TRBJ2-5; TRBD2 matches 8 bases. The CDR3 runs 14 residues. CDR1 and CDR2 (germline): LNHDA, SQIVND (reference sequence). V lost 3 bases and J lost 6; bases outside the gene matches: 6.

The chain recombines TRBV28 with TRBJ1-4; 10 bases are shared with TRBD1. With 2 bases clipped from V and 7 bases from J, the junction kept 4 bases outside the gene matches. The CDR3 has 15 amino acids. Germline V lookup: CDR1 MDHEN, CDR2 SYDVKM. CDR3 sequence: CASSLPGQGSEKLFF. Written as DNA, the CDR3 is TGTGCCAGCAGTTTACCGGGACAGGGGTCTGAAAAACTGTTTTTT.

This chain uses TRBV5-3 with TRBJ1-1; 7 nucleotides align to TRBD1. TRBV5-3 falls under the ORF class, with uncertain function. The CDR3 has 14 residues. The ends lost 4 bases at V and 2 bases at J; junction bases unmatched: 5. CDR3 loop: CARSPDRRNTEAFF. CDR3 in DNA: TGTGCCAGAAGCCCGGACAGGAGAAACACTGAAGCTTTCTTT.

This chain joins TRBV27 and TRBJ2-1, with TRBD1 identical over 7 bases. CDR3 length: 16 residues. The V segment lost 4 bases and the J segment 3 bases; nucleotides outside the gene matches: 9. Germline V gene data show CDR1 as MNHEY and CDR2 as SMNVEV (reference sequence). The CDR3 protein is CASSSLTGQDYNEQFF. The CDR3 DNA reads TGTGCCAGCAGTTCTCTAACAGGACAGGACTACAATGAGCAGTTCTTC.

This sequence joins TRBV25-1 and TRBJ2-3, with 8 nucleotides matching TRBD1. The germline V gene has CDR1 MGHDK and CDR2 SYGVNS. V trimming: 5 bases; J trimming: 3 bases; junction bases outside the gene matches: 7. The CDR3 is 15 residues long. The CDR3 region is CASSSTGARTDTQYF. CDR3 nucleotides: TGTGCCAGCAGTTCGACAGGGGCCCGTACAGATACGCAGTATTTT.

This rearrangement joins TRBV5-6 to TRBJ2-5; weak D call: TRBD2 (6 bases). Germline CDR1 and CDR2: SGHDT and YYEEEE. The CDR3 is 14 amino acids. Trimming took off 4 bases at V and 5 bases at J, with 15 bases between the two ends. In DNA form, the CDR3 reads TGTGCCAGCAGCCTTGACCTGGGGAGGGAGACCCAGTACTTC. Amino acid sequence: CASSLDLGRETQYF.

V and J are TRBV5-6 and TRBJ1-4; possibly TRBD1 for D (5 bases). The CDR3 runs to 14 residues. V lost 2 bases and J 5 bases, leaving 10 bases between the germline ends. The V gene's germline CDR1 is SGHDT and CDR2 YYEEEE. In DNA form, the CDR3 reads TGTGCCAGCAGCTTCACAGGCCTAAATGAAAAACTGTTTTTT. Protein: CASSFTGLNEKLFF.

The chain uses TRBV29-1 and TRBJ2-5; D perhaps matches TRBD2 (6 bases). V lost 6 bases and J 4 bases, leaving 6 bases between the germline ends. The CDR3 is 10 amino acids. From germline, CDR1 is SQVTM and CDR2 ANQGSEA. As DNA, the CDR3 is TGCAGCGTCGGGGGAGAGACCCAGTACTTC. This codes for CSVGGETQYF.

The CDR3 here is CASSLEGARETQYF. The CDR3 DNA reads TGCGCCAGCAGCCTTGAGGGCGCCAGAGAGACCCAGTACTTC. This sequence joins TRBV5-1 and TRBJ2-5; possibly TRBD2 for D (5 bases). The V gene's germline CDR1 is SGHRS and CDR2 YFSETQ. V lost 4 bases and J 4 bases, leaving 14 bases between the germline ends. CDR3 length: 14 residues.

This chain links TRBV19 with TRBJ2-2; weak D call: TRBD1 (6 bases). V shed 3 bases and J shed 7 bases, with 12 bases lying between them. Germline CDR1 reads LNHDA; CDR2 reads SQIVND (reference sequence). The CDR3 length is 14 residues. CDR3: CASSIQGRGGELFF. CDR3 sequence (DNA): TGTGCCAGTAGTATTCAGGGCAGGGGCGGGGAGCTGTTTTTT.

The count of this clone is one. This chain uses TRBV25-1 with TRBJ2-2; 8 bases align to TRBD2. This CDR3 has 16 residues. Trimming took 6 bases from V and 0 from J; bases not matched to a gene: 6. CDR1 and CDR2 (germline): MGHDK, SYGVNS. CDR3 coding DNA: TGTGCCAGCAGCACCGGGACTAGTTCGAACACCGGGGAGCTGTTTTTT. It specifies CASSTGTSSNTGELFF.

This chain joins TRBV23-1 and TRBJ1-6; 8 positions agree with TRBD1. Being an ORF, TRBV23-1 has a function that is uncertain. There are 15 residues in the CDR3. Trimming at V came to 4 bases and at J to 5 bases, leaving 4 bases not matched to a gene. CDR3 residues: CASSPGTGNNSPLHF. Written as DNA, the CDR3 is TGCGCCAGCAGTCCCGGGACAGGCAATAATTCACCCCTCCACTTT.

V usage is TRBV27 and J usage is TRBJ2-7, with TRBD2 matching over 10 bases. CDR1 is MNHEY, CDR2 SMNVEV, per germline (reference sequence). This CDR3 spans 13 amino acids. J gave up 3 bases and V 8 bases, and 4 bases lay outside the gene matches. The DNA for the CDR3 is TGTGCCAGCGGCAGACTAGCGGGCTACGAGCAGTACTTC. Protein product: CASGRLAGYEQYF.

The table lists this clone with a count of one. The chain combines TRBV4-1 with TRBJ1-1; tentative D call: TRBD1 (5 bases). CDR1 MGHRA and CDR2 YSYEKL come from the germline V gene. V lost 1 base, J lost 4 bases, and 7 bases lay in between. There are 13 residues in the CDR3. Here the CDR3 reads CASSQVGLTEAFF. The CDR3 DNA sequence: TGCGCCAGCAGCCAAGTGGGGCTCACTGAAGCTTTCTTT.

The chain employs TRBV28 and TRBJ1-2; D perhaps matches TRBD1 (6 bases). Germline V gene data show CDR1 as MDHEN and CDR2 as SYDVKM. V dropped 4 bases and J dropped 3 bases, with 15 bases sitting between them. This CDR3 region has 15 residues. CDR3 in amino acids: CASSSTGRGYYGYTF. Written as DNA, the CDR3 is TGTGCCAGCAGTTCTACAGGGAGGGGGTACTATGGCTACACCTTC.

The J gene is TRBJ1-6, the V gene TRBV12-5; 9 bases are shared with TRBD1. J lost 10 bases, V lost 4 bases, and 8 bases had no gene match. The CDR3 sequence is 15 residues long. Looked up from germline, CDR1 is LGHNT and CDR2 is FRNRAP. The CDR3 sequence: CASGSSGTGRSPLHF. CDR3 DNA: TGTGCTAGTGGTTCCTCCGGGACAGGGAGATCACCCCTCCACTTT. The whole variable domain, remainder taken from reference TRBV12-5 and TRBJ1-6, is DARVTQTPRHKVTEMGQEVTMRCQPILGHNTVFWYRQTMMQGLELLAYFRNRAPLDDSGMPKDRFSAEMPDATLATLKIQPSEPRDSAVYFCASGSSGTGRSPLHFGNGTRLTVT.

The chain employs TRBV20-1 and TRBJ2-1; D is possibly TRBD1 (6 bases). Trimming shortened V by 0 bases and J by 15 bases, and 9 bases separated the two germline ends. Germline CDR1 is DFQATT and CDR2 is SNEGSKA (reference sequence). The CDR3 contains 10 residues. CDR3 nucleotides: TGCAGTGCTAGAGAACAGGGAATGTTCTTC. This sequence encodes CSAREQGMFF.

The chain has TRBV12-3 or TRBV12-4 and TRBJ2-7; 9 bases agree with TRBD1. With 5 bases clipped from V and 6 bases from J, the junction kept 2 bases outside the gene matches. CDR3 length: 12 residues. CDR3 loop: CASSRTGVEQYF. The CDR3 DNA reads as TGTGCCAGCAGTCGGACAGGGGTCGAGCAGTACTTC.

The chain is built from TRBV7-2 and TRBJ2-7, with a tentative D call TRBD1 (5 bases). V was trimmed by 5 bases and J by 0 bases, leaving 11 bases between them. Per germline, CDR1 SGHTA and CDR2 FQGNSA. The CDR3 extends over 14 amino acids. The CDR3 bases are TGTGCCAGCAGCAACCAGGGTGCCTCCTACGAGCAGTACTTC. This codes for CASSNQGASYEQYF.

The chain uses TRBV11-2 and TRBJ1-1, with a weak D call TRBD1 (6 bases). Germline loops: CDR1 SGHAT, CDR2 FQNNGV. V was pared by 5 bases and J by 5 bases, with 15 bases between. This CDR3 has 14 amino acids. CDR3 amino acids: CASSPQGRWTEAFF. The DNA of the CDR3 is TGTGCCAGCAGCCCCCAGGGGCGGTGGACTGAAGCTTTCTTT.

This sequence joins TRBV5-1 and TRBJ2-3; D remains unclear. V lost 7 bases to trimming and J lost 2 bases, with 8 bases between them. Germline-derived CDR1 and CDR2 are SGHRS and YFSETQ. The CDR3 has 12 amino acids. The CDR3 here is CASRRYTDTQYF. In DNA form, the CDR3 reads TGCGCCAGCCGCCGGTACACAGATACGCAGTATTTT.

This clone was seen just once. This chain joins TRBV5-8 and TRBJ1-5, with unresolved D. Trimming pared 3 bases from V and 7 bases from J, leaving 8 bases between. The CDR3 has 12 residues. Germline V gene lookup returns CDR1 SGHTS and CDR2 YDEGEE. The CDR3 protein is CASSSTTQPQHF. The CDR3 nucleotides read TGTGCCAGCAGCTCCACCACACAGCCCCAGCATTTT. Using reference TRBV5-8 and TRBJ1-5 for the parts outside the CDR3, the full variable domain is EAGVTQSPTHLIKTRGQQATLRCSPISGHTSVYWYQQALGLGLQFLLWYDEGEERNRGNFPPRFSGRQFPNYSSELNVNALELEDSALYLCASSSTTQPQHFGDGTRLSIL.